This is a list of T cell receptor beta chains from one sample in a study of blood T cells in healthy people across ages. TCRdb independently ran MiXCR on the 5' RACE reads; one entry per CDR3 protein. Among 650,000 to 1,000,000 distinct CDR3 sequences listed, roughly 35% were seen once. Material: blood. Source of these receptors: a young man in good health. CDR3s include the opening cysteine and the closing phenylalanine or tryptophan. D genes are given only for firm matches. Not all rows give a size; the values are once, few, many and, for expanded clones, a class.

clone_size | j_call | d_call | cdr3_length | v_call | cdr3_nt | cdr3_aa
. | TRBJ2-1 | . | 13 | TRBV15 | TGTGCCACCAACAGAGATGGCGACAATGAGCAGTTCTTC | CATNRDGDNEQFF
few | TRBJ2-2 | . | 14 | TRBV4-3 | TGCGCCAGCAGCCAAGATCGGGGCGCCGGGGAGCTGTTTTTT | CASSQDRGAGELFF
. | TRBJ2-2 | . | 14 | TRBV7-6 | TGTGCCAGCAGCTCCTCTGGGTGGAACGGGGAGCTGTTTTTT | CASSSSGWNGELFF
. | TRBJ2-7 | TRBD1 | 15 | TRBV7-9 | TGTGCCAGCAGCTTAGGGGACAGGGGATCGGACGAGCAGTACTTC | CASSLGDRGSDEQYF
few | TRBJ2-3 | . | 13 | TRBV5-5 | TGTGCCAGCAGCTTCTCGATAGGAGATACGCAGTATTTT | CASSFSIGDTQYF
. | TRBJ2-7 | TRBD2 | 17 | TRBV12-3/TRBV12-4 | TGTGCCAGCAGGGTGACTAGCGGGGGTAGCTCCTACAATGAGCAGTACTTC | CASRVTSGGSSYNEQYF
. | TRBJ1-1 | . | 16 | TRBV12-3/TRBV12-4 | TGTGCCAGCAGCCGAACCGGGGGGGGCGCGGGAACTGAAGCTTTCTTT | CASSRTGGGAGTEAFF
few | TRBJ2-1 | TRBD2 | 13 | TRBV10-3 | TGTGCCAGTCTAGCGGGGGTTAACAATGAGCAGTTCTTC | CASLAGVNNEQFF
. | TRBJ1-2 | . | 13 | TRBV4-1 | TGCGCCAGCAGCCAAGGGTTGATAGAAGGCTACACCTTC | CASSQGLIEGYTF
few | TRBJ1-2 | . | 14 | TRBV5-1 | TGCGCCAGCAGCCAGAACGGGGCCGAATATGGCTACACCTTC | CASSQNGAEYGYTF
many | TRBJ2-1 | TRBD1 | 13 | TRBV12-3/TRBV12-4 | TGTGCCAGCAGAAGGGACAGGTACAATGAGCAGTTCTTC | CASRRDRYNEQFF
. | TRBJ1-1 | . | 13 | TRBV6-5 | TGTGCCAGCACCTCCCTGGGCAACACTGAAGCTTTCTTT | CASTSLGNTEAFF
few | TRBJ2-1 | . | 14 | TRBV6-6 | TGTGCCAGCATATCCCCTGCCGGGAAAAATGAGCAGTTCTTC | CASISPAGKNEQFF
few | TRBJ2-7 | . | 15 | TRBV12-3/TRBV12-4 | TGTGCCAGCAGGCAAGGAAAAGGGAGGTACAATGAGCAGTACTTC | CASRQGKGRYNEQYF
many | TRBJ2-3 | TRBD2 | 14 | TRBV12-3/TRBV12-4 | TGTGCCAGCAGTTGGGAGACTAGCGCCTATAGGCAGTATTTT | CASSWETSAYRQYF
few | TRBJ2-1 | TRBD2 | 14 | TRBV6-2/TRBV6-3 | TGTGCCAGTACTAGCGGGGCCCCTTACAATGAGCAGTTCTTC | CASTSGAPYNEQFF
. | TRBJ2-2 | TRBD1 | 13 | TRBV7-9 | TGTGCCAGCAGGCTGGGGACAGGGCAAAAGCTGTTTTTT | CASRLGTGQKLFF
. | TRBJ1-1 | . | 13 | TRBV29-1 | TGCAGCGCTGAACGGCCAGAGAACACTGAAGCTTTCTTT | CSAERPENTEAFF
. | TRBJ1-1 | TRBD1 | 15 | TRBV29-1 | TGCAGCGTTGGAGGGGGCGAAACTTGGAACACTGAAGCTTTCTTT | CSVGGGETWNTEAFF
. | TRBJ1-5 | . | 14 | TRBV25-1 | TGTGCCAGCAGTGAAGGAGACATGGATCAGCCCCAGCATTTT | CASSEGDMDQPQHF
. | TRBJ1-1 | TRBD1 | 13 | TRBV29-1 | TGCAGCGTTGGTTTCGGGACAGCCACTGAAGCTTTCTTT | CSVGFGTATEAFF
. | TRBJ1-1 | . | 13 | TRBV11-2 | TGTGCCAGCAGCACAAGCGACCGGTTTGAAGCTTTCTTT | CASSTSDRFEAFF
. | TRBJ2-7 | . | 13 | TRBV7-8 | TGTGCCAGCAGCTTAGGAGGTCTCAATGAGCAGTACTTC | CASSLGGLNEQYF
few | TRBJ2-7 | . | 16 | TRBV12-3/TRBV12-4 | TGTGCCAGCAGTTCCGGGAAGGGTTTAAGCTCCTACGAGCAGTACTTC | CASSSGKGLSSYEQYF